This TCR beta chain derives from a study of T cells in Graves' hyperthyroidism and ophthalmopathy. As for this clonotype: At one boundary the junction diverges from the germline segment, which might be a read error.

RNA transcripts served as the template for amplifying TCR beta CDR3 regions. A set of HTBI primers served as the primers for a first-round RT-PCR of the TCR CDR3. TCRdb used MiXCR to reprocess the multiplex PCR reads, holding one entry per CDR3 protein. The profile covers 550,000 to 850,000 distinct CDR3 sequences, with roughly 20% appearing a single time and over 15% taken by the ten largest. The CDR3 is 14 amino acids. Germline V lookup: CDR1 DFQATT, CDR2 SNEGSKA (reference sequence). Sequencing was performed on blood. The sequence came from a woman between 50 and 59 years old with Graves' hyperthyroidism that later progressed to Graves' ophthalmopathy. The chain is built from TRBV20-1 and TRBJ1-2; TRBD1 matches 11 bases. The CDR3: CGAFEGQGAYGYTF. The CDR3 DNA reads as TGCGGTGCCTTCGAAGGACAGGGGGCTTATGGCTACACCTTC.